This T cell receptor beta chain was recovered during a study of cytomegalovirus exposure and HLA in healthy donors. Findings of the study overall: Most TCR sequences showed up rarely, but some public TCRs showed up in many donors. A later analysis found first-cohort TCR clusters tended to co-occur in the 120 validation repertoires.

A remark on this clone: Its antigen is not identified.

TCRdb keeps only in-frame clones here, not all; method: immunoSEQ multiplex PCR. This table has fewer than 150,000 clones, about 82% appearing once. V lost 4 bases and J lost 1; bases outside the gene matches: 9. Germline values: CDR1 SEHNR, CDR2 FQNEAQ (reference sequence). The CDR3 has 17 residues. What was sequenced was PBMCs. This TCR was sampled from a man between 18 and 35 years old in good health and CMV-seronegative. The J gene is TRBJ1-5, the V gene TRBV7-9; the match to TRBD1 covers 8 bases. CDR3 in amino acids: CASSSQGQGLSNQPQHF. The DNA for the CDR3 is TGTGCCAGCAGCTCCCAAGGACAGGGCTTGAGCAATCAGCCCCAGCATTTT. The full variable domain, completed using reference TRBV7-9 and TRBJ1-5, is DTGVSQNPRHKITKRGQNVTFRCDPISEHNRLYWYRQTLGQGPEFLTYFQNEAQLEKSRLLSDRFSAERPKGSFSTLEIQRTEQGDSAMYLCASSSQGQGLSNQPQHFGDGTRLSIL.